This is a list of T cell receptor beta chains from one sample in a study of control samples from healthy donors and cancer patients. This table comes from immunoSEQ multiplex PCR, and its TCRdb copy is limited to in-frame clones, with some not included. The data contain 150,000 to 180,000 clones, around 96% of them seen just once; the ten biggest clones take up approximately 5.5%. Sequenced material: blood. The source is a man aged 35-49 years in good health. CDR3s include the opening cysteine and the closing phenylalanine or tryptophan. Each record gives: CDR3 DNA, CDR3 protein, V gene, D gene, J gene. D genes are given only for firm matches.

TGTGCCAGCAACAGACCTGGGGCCAACGTCCTGACTTTC | CASNRPGANVLTF | TRBV5-4 | . | TRBJ2-6
TGTGCCAGCAGTGGAGTCAGTTCTGGTCTCAATCAGCCCCAGCATTTT | CASSGVSSGLNQPQHF | TRBV6-1 | . | TRBJ1-5
TGTGCCAGCAGCCCCGGGACCCGAACGACGGATACGCAGTATTTT | CASSPGTRTTDTQYF | TRBV7-2 | . | TRBJ2-3
TGTGCCAGTAGCAGCAGGGGGGGTACCGGGGAGCTGTTTTTT | CASSSRGGTGELFF | TRBV19 | . | TRBJ2-2
TGCGCCAGCAATGGTATGCCCGGGGGAACCGAGGGGAACTATGGCTACACCTTC | CASNGMPGGTEGNYGYTF | TRBV10-2 | . | TRBJ1-2
TGTGCCACCAGTGGCCCGGATGCTATCTACAATGAGCAGTTCTTC | CATSGPDAIYNEQFF | TRBV24-1 | . | TRBJ2-1
TGTGCCAGCAGCCTGACTAGCGGGGTGGGGGAGACCCAGTACTTC | CASSLTSGVGETQYF | TRBV7-3 | TRBD2 | TRBJ2-5
TGTGCCTGGAGTGTCAAGAGGGCGGGAAATGAAAAACTGTTTTTT | CAWSVKRAGNEKLFF | TRBV30 | . | TRBJ1-4
TGTGCCTGGCTGGGCCAGGGCCAAGAGACCCAGTACTTC | CAWLGQGQETQYF | TRBV30 | . | TRBJ2-5
TGTGCCAGCGGTCTCAGTCCTGGATTGACCGGGGAGCTGTTTTTT | CASGLSPGLTGELFF | TRBV27 | . | TRBJ2-2
TGTGCCAGCAGCCTTAGGACAGGGACCACTGAAGCTTTCTTT | CASSLRTGTTEAFF | TRBV11-2 | TRBD1 | TRBJ1-1
TGCAGCGCCCTAACGGCAGGGGATGGAAACACCATATATTTT | CSALTAGDGNTIYF | TRBV29-1 | . | TRBJ1-3
TGTGCCAGTCCTAGGGGGCTGGGCGAGCAGTACTTC | CASPRGLGEQYF | TRBV13 | TRBD1 | TRBJ2-7
TGTGCCAGCAGCTTTAACGGGTACTCCTACAATGAGCAGTTCTTC | CASSFNGYSYNEQFF | TRBV7-2 | . | TRBJ2-1
TGTGCCAGCAGCTCGGGACAGGGATATGGCTACACCTTC | CASSSGQGYGYTF | TRBV5-6 | TRBD1 | TRBJ1-2
TGCGCCAGCAGCCAAGATAGGTTCGGGACAGGGGGCGGCGAAAAACTGTTTTTT | CASSQDRFGTGGGEKLFF | TRBV4-3 | TRBD1 | TRBJ1-4
TGTGCCAGCAGCTTATTAAGGGGGCGGACTGGAAACACCATATATTTT | CASSLLRGRTGNTIYF | TRBV11-2 | TRBD1 | TRBJ1-3
TGTGCCAGCAGTTACGGCAGGCTGAACACTGAAGCTTTCTTT | CASSYGRLNTEAFF | TRBV6-5 | . | TRBJ1-1